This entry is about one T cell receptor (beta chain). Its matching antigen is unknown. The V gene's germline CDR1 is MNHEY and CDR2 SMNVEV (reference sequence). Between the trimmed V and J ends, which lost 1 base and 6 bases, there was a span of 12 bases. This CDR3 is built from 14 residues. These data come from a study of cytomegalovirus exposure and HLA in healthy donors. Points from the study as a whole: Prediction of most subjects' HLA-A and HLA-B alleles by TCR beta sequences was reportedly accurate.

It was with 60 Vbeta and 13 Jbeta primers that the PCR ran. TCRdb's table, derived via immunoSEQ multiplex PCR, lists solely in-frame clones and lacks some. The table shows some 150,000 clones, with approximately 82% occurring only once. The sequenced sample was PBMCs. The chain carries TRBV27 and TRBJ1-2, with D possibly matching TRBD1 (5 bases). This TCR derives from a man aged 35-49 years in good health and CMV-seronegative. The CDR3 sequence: CASSLWEGPDGYTF. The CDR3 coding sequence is TGTGCCAGCAGTTTATGGGAGGGGCCGGATGGCTACACCTTC.